Given below is one TCR beta chain in context. This sample was included in a study of memory CD4+ T cells and cytomegalovirus serostatus. The sort gate was single viable CD3+CD4+CD8-CD45RO+ cells for memory CD4+ T cells. This CDR3 spans 16 amino acids. Germline loops: CDR1 MRHNA, CDR2 SNTAGT. V gave up 6 bases and J gave up 11 bases, with 23 bases separating them. Generated by immunoSEQ multiplex PCR, the TCRdb table keeps only in-frame clones and is missing some. The sample includes about 50,000 clones, about 80% of them seen just once. The sequence was obtained from an adult in good health and CMV-seronegative. The chain has TRBV6-4 and TRBJ1-6; D not resolved. The sequenced material came from memory CD4+ T cells from blood. CDR3 region: CASRLSGDLAFAPLHF. The CDR3 DNA reads as TGTGCCAGCAGACTCTCCGGGGATCTGGCTTTTGCACCCCTCCACTTT.